The sequence of this T cell receptor (beta chain) was determined in a study of chemoradiotherapy in HPV16-positive cancers. Study details: Two HPV16-positive patients' cells yielded candidate HPV-specific clones and common motifs.

The CDR3 is 16 amino acids. Germline V CDR1 and CDR2: SNHLY, FYNNEI. With 6 bases clipped from V and 4 bases from J, the junction kept 10 bases outside the gene matches. TCRdb's copy holds only in-frame clones and misses some; the assay was immunoSEQ multiplex PCR. The sample has about 25,000 clones; around 94% are singletons. Over chemoradiotherapy, repertoires were sampled more than once. About this clone: Its antigen remains unknown.

Findings of the study overall: Candidate HPV-specific clones and E7-related TCR motifs grew in tumor during treatment. Better recurrence-free survival went with HPV-responsive T-cell expansion in HPV16-positive patients.

This specimen was taken from a patient who underwent chemoradiotherapy. The clonotype comes from a human donor with HPV-associated anogenital cancer. The chain recombines TRBV2 with TRBJ2-1, with 9 bases that match TRBD2. CDR3 region: CASSPQLAGSYNEQFF. CDR3 nucleotide sequence: TGTGCCAGCAGCCCCCAACTAGCGGGTAGTTACAATGAGCAGTTCTTC.